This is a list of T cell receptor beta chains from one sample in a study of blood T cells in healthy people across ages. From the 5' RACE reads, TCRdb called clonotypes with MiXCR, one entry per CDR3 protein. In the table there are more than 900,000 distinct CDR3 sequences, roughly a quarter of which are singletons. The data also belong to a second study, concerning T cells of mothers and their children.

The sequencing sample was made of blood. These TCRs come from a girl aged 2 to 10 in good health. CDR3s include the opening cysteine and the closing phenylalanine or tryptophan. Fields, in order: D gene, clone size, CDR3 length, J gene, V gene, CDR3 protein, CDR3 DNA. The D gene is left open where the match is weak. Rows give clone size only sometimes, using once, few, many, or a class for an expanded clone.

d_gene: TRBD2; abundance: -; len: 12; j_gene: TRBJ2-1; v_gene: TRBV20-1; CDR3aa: CSASGRRNEQFF; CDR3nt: TGCAGTGCTAGCGGGAGGCGGAATGAGCAGTTCTTC
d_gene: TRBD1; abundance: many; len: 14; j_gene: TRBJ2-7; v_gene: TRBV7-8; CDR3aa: CASSPQGARGEQYF; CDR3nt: TGTGCCAGCAGCCCACAGGGGGCTCGAGGGGAGCAGTACTTC
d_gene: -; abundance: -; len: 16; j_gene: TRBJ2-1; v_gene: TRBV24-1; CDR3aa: CATSDTRDSEINEQFF; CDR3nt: TGTGCCACCAGTGATACGCGGGACAGTGAAATCAATGAGCAGTTCTTC
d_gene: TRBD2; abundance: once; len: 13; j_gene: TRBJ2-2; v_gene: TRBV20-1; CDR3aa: CSGGAGAPGELFF; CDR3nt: TGCAGTGGAGGCGCGGGAGCCCCCGGGGAGCTGTTTTTT
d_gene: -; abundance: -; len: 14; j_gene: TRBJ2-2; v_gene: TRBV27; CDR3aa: CASSFELALGELFF; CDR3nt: TGTGCCAGCAGTTTCGAACTGGCGCTTGGGGAGCTGTTTTTT
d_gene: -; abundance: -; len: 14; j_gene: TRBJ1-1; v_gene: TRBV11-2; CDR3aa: CASSLDWVNTEAFF; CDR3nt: TGTGCCAGCAGCTTAGATTGGGTGAACACTGAAGCTTTCTTT
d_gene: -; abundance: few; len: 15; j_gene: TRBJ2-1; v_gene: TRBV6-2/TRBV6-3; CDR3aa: CASSSSREPYNEQFF; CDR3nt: TGTGCCAGCAGTTCCAGTAGGGAGCCCTACAATGAGCAGTTCTTC
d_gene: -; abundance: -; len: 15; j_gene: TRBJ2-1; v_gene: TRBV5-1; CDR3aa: CASTTGPPTGYEQFF; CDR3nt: TGCGCCAGTACCACGGGACCCCCTACCGGCTATGAGCAGTTCTTC
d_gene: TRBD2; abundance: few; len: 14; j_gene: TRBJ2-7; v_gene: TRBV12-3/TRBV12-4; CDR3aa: CASSTRGDGYEQYF; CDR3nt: TGTGCCAGCAGCACGCGGGGGGATGGCTACGAGCAGTACTTC
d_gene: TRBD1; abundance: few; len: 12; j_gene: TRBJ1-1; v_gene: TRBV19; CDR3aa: CASNEGATEAFF; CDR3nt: TGTGCCAGTAACGAGGGGGCCACTGAAGCTTTCTTT
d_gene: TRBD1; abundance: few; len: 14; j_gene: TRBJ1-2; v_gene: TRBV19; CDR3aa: CASSSFTGGRGYTF; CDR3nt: TGTGCCAGTAGTTCATTTACAGGGGGCCGTGGCTACACCTTC
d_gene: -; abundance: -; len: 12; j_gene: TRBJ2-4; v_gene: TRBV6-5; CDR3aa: CASSHPSTEQYF; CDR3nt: TGTGCCAGCAGTCACCCATCGACTGAGCAGTACTTC
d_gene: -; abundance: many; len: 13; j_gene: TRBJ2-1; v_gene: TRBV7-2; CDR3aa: CASSWGSYNEQFF; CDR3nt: TGTGCCAGCAGCTGGGGCTCCTACAATGAGCAGTTCTTC
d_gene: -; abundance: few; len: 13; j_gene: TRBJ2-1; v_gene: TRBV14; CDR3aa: CASSQRPANEQFF; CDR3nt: TGTGCCAGCAGCCAACGCCCCGCAAATGAGCAGTTCTTC
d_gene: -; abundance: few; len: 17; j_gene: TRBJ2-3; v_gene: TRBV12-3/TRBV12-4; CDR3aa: CASRILGVDLGTDTQYF; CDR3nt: TGTGCCAGCAGAATCCTGGGAGTGGATCTGGGCACAGATACGCAGTATTTT
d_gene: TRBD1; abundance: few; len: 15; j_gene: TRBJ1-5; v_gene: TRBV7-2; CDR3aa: CASSLGTGENQPQHF; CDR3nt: TGTGCCAGCAGCTTAGGGACAGGGGAAAATCAGCCCCAGCATTTT
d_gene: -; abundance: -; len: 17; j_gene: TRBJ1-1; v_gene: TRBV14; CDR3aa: CASSPGQGYIRGTEAFF; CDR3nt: TGTGCCAGCAGCCCTGGGCAGGGATACATCCGGGGCACTGAAGCTTTCTTT
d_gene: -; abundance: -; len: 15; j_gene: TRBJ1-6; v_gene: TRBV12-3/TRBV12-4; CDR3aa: CASSRTGLRNSPLHF; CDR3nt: TGTGCCAGCAGCCGAACAGGGTTACGGAATTCACCCCTCCACTTT
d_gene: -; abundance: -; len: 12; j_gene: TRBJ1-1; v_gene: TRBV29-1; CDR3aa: CSVGPGGTEAFF; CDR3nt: TGCAGCGTTGGCCCTGGGGGGACTGAAGCTTTCTTT
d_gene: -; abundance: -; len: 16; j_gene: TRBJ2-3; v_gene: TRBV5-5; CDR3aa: CASSLAGTPSTDTQYF; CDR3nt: TGTGCCAGCAGCTTGGCCGGGACACCTAGCACAGATACGCAGTATTTT
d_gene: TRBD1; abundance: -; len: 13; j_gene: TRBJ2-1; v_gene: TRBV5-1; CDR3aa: CASSSRQGLEQFF; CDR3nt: TGCGCCAGCAGCTCCAGACAGGGGCTCGAGCAGTTCTTC
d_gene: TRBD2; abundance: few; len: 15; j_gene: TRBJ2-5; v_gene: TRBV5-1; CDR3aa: CASSLGSGIKETQYF; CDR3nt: TGCGCCAGCAGCTTGGGAAGCGGGATTAAAGAGACCCAGTACTTC
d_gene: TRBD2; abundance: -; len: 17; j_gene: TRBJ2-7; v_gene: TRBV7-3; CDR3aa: CASSSDAGTSGSYEQYF; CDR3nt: TGTGCCAGCAGCTCAGATGCCGGGACTAGCGGCTCCTACGAGCAGTACTTC
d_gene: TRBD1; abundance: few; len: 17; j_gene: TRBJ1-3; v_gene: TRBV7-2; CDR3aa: CASSLGLGQSSGNTIYF; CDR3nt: TGTGCCAGCAGCTTAGGCCTGGGACAGAGCTCTGGAAACACCATATATTTT
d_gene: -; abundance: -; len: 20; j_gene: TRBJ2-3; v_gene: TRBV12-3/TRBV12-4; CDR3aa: CASSPRGDKGGEWITDTQYF; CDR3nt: TGTGCCAGCAGTCCACGCGGCGATAAAGGCGGCGAGTGGATCACAGATACGCAGTATTTT
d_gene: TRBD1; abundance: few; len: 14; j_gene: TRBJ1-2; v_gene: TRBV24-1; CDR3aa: CATSVKWDSSRGPF; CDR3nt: TGTGCCACCAGTGTGAAATGGGACAGCTCTCGCGGCCCCTTC
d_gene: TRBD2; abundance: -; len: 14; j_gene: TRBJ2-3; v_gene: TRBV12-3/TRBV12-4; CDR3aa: CASSPWGRGDTQYF; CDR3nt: TGTGCCAGCAGTCCCTGGGGGAGGGGAGATACGCAGTATTTT
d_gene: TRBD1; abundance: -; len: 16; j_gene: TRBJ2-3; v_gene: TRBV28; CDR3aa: CASSLRQGSSTDTQYF; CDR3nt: TGTGCCAGCAGTTTAAGACAGGGGAGTTCCACAGATACGCAGTATTTT